The count of the clone carrying this T cell receptor (beta chain) is one. Germline assignment: CDR1 LNHDA and CDR2 SQIVND (reference sequence). The CDR3 loop spans 14 amino acids. V lost 3 bases to trimming and J lost 2 bases; unmatched junction nucleotides: 3. As handled by the study authors: Amplification with reference gene primers provided the estimates of nucleated cell counts. This table comes from immunoSEQ multiplex PCR, and its TCRdb copy is limited to in-frame clones, with some not included. The DNA was the basis for D and trimming; V, J and clone size are from that table. The repertoire holds some 350,000 clones, with around 80% as singletons. This entry comes from a study of blood T cell repertoires in COVID-19. Background on the study: Sites in the United States, Italy and Spain provided acute and convalescent COVID-19 samples. Nucleic acid was either cDNA or gDNA, and it came from T cells, B-cell-depleted T cells, or PBMCs.

This receptor was taken from a man aged 30 to 45 with active or convalescent COVID-19. Sequencing was performed on peripheral blood. V usage is TRBV19 and J usage is TRBJ2-7; 8 nucleotides match TRBD2. The CDR3 nucleotides read TGTGCCAGTAGTATGAGCGGGGGTGCCTACGAGCAGTACTTC. The encoded protein is CASSMSGGAYEQYF.